A single sample gave rise to the 10 T cell receptor beta chains below, sequenced in a study of beta chain features in type 1 diabetes (dated by TCRdb to 2016 to 2019). The investigation overall reported the following: In all four CD4+ subsets, TCRB CDR3 length was moderately but significantly shorter in type 1 diabetes patients.

Library creation used the immunoSEQ multiplex PCR assay. The entire isolated RNA was reverse transcribed using the High Capacity cDNA Reverse Transcription Kit, and thus expressed TCRB transcripts were sequenced. TCRdb retrieved this table from immuneACCESS and kept in-frame rearrangements only. Not all clones are present; in checked studies, unresolved V genes account for under half, and no reason is known for the remainder. This sample has hundreds of thousands of clones in its table, and 14% of those were observed once. The top ten constitute more than 0.015% of the sample. Antigen specificity for these receptors is unknown. Sample: naive CD4+ T cells from blood. The sample's cell subset or site label, decoded: true naive CD4+ T cells. The receptors here all came from a man younger than 45 with type 1 diabetes.

Concerning this clone: An end of the junction does not agree with germline; a read error may underlie this. The rearrangement links TRBV2 to TRBJ1-1; D call uncertain. Per the germline V gene, CDR1 is SNHLY and CDR2 is FYNNEI. The CDR3 has 14 residues. DNA of the CDR3: TGTGCCAGCTGTGAGGTTGGGCCCCACACTGAAGCTTTCTTT. Protein product: CASCEVGPHTEAFF. Full variable domain (remainder filled in from reference TRBV2 and TRBJ1-1): EPEVTQTPSHQVTQMGQEVILRCVPISNHLYFYWYRQILGQKVEFLVSFYNNEISEKSEIFDDQFSVERPDGSNFTLKIRSTKLEDSAMYFCASCEVGPHTEAFFGQGTRLTVV.

This clone was picked up a small number of times. This chain links TRBV4-2 with TRBJ2-4, with 10 bases aligning to TRBD1. The CDR3 length is 15 residues. The germline V gene has CDR1 LGHNA and CDR2 YNFKEQ. V lost 5 bases and J lost 0; bases outside the gene matches: 1. CDR3 in DNA: TGTGCCAGCAGCGACAGGGGGCAAGCCAAAAACATTCAGTACTTC. This encodes CASSDRGQAKNIQYF.

This clone was picked up a small number of times. The rearrangement uses TRBV29-1 and TRBJ2-5, with a possible D match to TRBD1 (6 bases). V lost 3 bases and J 1 base, leaving 12 bases between the germline ends. The CDR3 totals 14 residues. Germline CDR1 SQVTM, CDR2 ANQGSEA. The CDR3 loop reads CSVDKSDSQETQYF. The CDR3, as DNA: TGCAGCGTTGATAAATCGGACAGCCAAGAGACCCAGTACTTC.

This clone was detected a few times. The rearrangement uses TRBV27 and TRBJ1-5; D is perhaps TRBD1 (6 bases). There are 12 residues in the CDR3. The V gene's germline CDR1 is MNHEY and CDR2 SMNVEV (reference sequence). V was cut by 1 base and J by 9 bases, with 7 bases left in between. CDR3 DNA sequence: TGTGCCAGCAGTTTATTGACAGGGCCCCAGCATTTT. It translates to CASSLLTGPQHF.

This clone was observed a handful of times. The genes are TRBV28 and TRBJ2-6, with 7 bases fitting TRBD1. Germline V gene lookup returns CDR1 MDHEN and CDR2 SYDVKM. CDR3 length equals 16 residues. V trimming: 4 bases; J trimming: 0 bases; junction bases outside the gene matches: 3. This chain's CDR3 is CASSWDRISGANVLTF. CDR3 bases: TGTGCCAGCAGTTGGGACAGAATCTCTGGGGCCAACGTCCTGACTTTC.

V is TRBV5-1 and J is TRBJ2-7; TRBD2 agrees at 9 bases. Per the germline V gene, CDR1 is SGHRS and CDR2 is YFSETQ. CDR3 length: 14 residues. The J segment lost 3 bases and the V segment lost 0 bases, leaving 1 base of the junction unmatched. In DNA, the CDR3 is TGCGCCAGCAGCTTGGGGACTAGCGTCTACGAGCAGTACTTC. This gives the protein CASSLGTSVYEQYF.

V is TRBV18 and J is TRBJ1-1; no definite D call. Germline V CDR1 and CDR2: KGHSH, LQKENI. V gave up 6 bases and J gave up 3 bases, with 11 bases separating them. The CDR3 sequence is 13 residues long. The CDR3: CASSGSRDTEAFF. The CDR3, as DNA: TGTGCCAGCTCCGGGTCGAGGGACACTGAAGCTTTCTTT. The full variable domain, rest sourced from reference TRBV18 and TRBJ1-1, is NAGVMQNPRHLVRRRGQEARLRCSPMKGHSHVYWYRQLPEEGLKFMVYLQKENIIDESGMPKERFSAEFPKEGPSILRIQQVVRGDSAAYFCASSGSRDTEAFFGQGTRLTVV.

V usage is TRBV4-3 and J usage is TRBJ2-7; 7 nucleotides agree with TRBD2. Per germline, CDR1 LGHNA and CDR2 YSLEER. This CDR3 is 15 amino acids long. After removal of 4 bases from V and 5 bases from J, the junction contained 11 bases not matched to a gene. This chain's CDR3 is CASSLLGGRSDEQYF. The CDR3 bases are TGCGCCAGCAGCCTCCTGGGCGGGAGAAGCGACGAGCAGTACTTC.

This clone turned up a few times. CDR3 sequence reads: CASSPLTGTSYEQYF. CDR3 in DNA: TGTGCCAGCAGCCCGCTGACAGGGACGTCGTACGAGCAGTACTTC. The chain uses TRBV9 and TRBJ2-7, with TRBD1 identical over 7 bases. CDR3 size: 15 residues. Germline V gene data show CDR1 as SGDLS and CDR2 as YYNGEE. V was clipped by 4 bases and J by 4 bases; unmatched bases: 11.

This clone was seen only a few times. The V call is TRBV18, the J call TRBJ2-1; 7 bases agree with TRBD2. The CDR3 is 15 amino acids. The J segment lost 8 bases and the V segment lost 3 bases, leaving 10 bases of the junction unmatched. The germline V gene encodes CDR1 KGHSH and CDR2 LQKENI. CDR3: CASSPYVRELDEQFF. CDR3 coding DNA: TGTGCCAGCTCACCCTACGTGCGGGAGCTGGATGAGCAGTTCTTC. The whole variable domain, filled in from reference TRBV18 and TRBJ2-1, reads NAGVMQNPRHLVRRRGQEARLRCSPMKGHSHVYWYRQLPEEGLKFMVYLQKENIIDESGMPKERFSAEFPKEGPSILRIQQVVRGDSAAYFCASSPYVRELDEQFFGPGTRLTVL.